This TCR beta chain originates from a study of PD-L1 blockade in urothelial cancer. For the study at large: Blood analyses occurred 3 weeks (second dose) and 6 weeks post treatment start.

Each patient supplied 1 to 8 pretreatment and on-treatment samples. Measured with immunoSEQ multiplex PCR; TCRdb has only the in-frame clones, and not every one. The sample includes about 88,000 clones, over 90% of them seen just once. J was trimmed by 12 bases and V by 9 bases; bases with no gene match: 10. The CDR3 extends over 13 amino acids. The V gene's germline CDR1 is SGHNT and CDR2 YENEEA. The material was PBMCs, obtained around atezolizumab (anti-PD-L1) treatment. The chain combines TRBV11-3 with TRBJ1-6; 8 positions agree with TRBD1. The receptor's source is a man between 60 and 75 years old with urothelial cancer. CDR3 nucleotide sequence: TGTGCCAGTATCGTCAGGGGGCCGGGACCCCTCCACTTT. This gives the protein CASIVRGPGPLHF.